This T cell receptor beta chain came from a study of control samples from healthy donors and cancer patients. The length of the CDR3 is 15 residues. CDR1 is MDHEN and CDR2 is SYDVKM in the germline V gene. The V and J ends lost 5 bases and 4 bases respectively, with 15 bases between them. The repertoire was sequenced with immunoSEQ multiplex PCR; TCRdb's copy has only in-frame clones and lacks some. The sample records approximately 80,000 clones, 91% being singletons. The chain joins TRBV28 to TRBJ1-5; D not certain. The sample was blood. This sequence was found in a man under 40 in good health. DNA for the CDR3: TGTGCCAGCAGTCTCCCCAGAAGTGGGAATCAGCCCCAGCATTTT. Translating it yields CASSLPRSGNQPQHF.